This T cell receptor beta chain was sequenced for a study of shared clonotypes between healthy human individuals. Points from the study as a whole: Donor clonotype sharing was expected to depend on sequencing depth. Researchers sampled blood only, noting tissue repertoires likely differ.

CDR1 is KGHSH and CDR2 is LQKENI in the germline V gene. This CDR3 is built from 16 residues. The trim removed 4 bases at V and 2 bases at J, leaving 11 bases unmatched. Remarks on this clone: What it recognizes is unknown.

Assay: immunoSEQ multiplex PCR; the TCRdb copy retains only in-frame clones and omits some. This sample has approximately 940,000 clones; approximately 76% occur once, and the top ten carry 1.5%. The receptor comes from a man in his late teens or twenties in good health. The chain links TRBV18 to TRBJ2-7; 7 nucleotides align to TRBD1. The material sequenced was memory CD4+ T cells sorted from blood. Subset specified: CD45RA-negative fraction. The CDR3 DNA follows: TGTGCCAGCTCACGGACAGGTTCCTCGTTAGCCTACGAGCAGTACTTC. The encoded protein is CASSRTGSSLAYEQYF. Drawing the rest from reference TRBV18 and TRBJ2-7, the complete variable domain is NAGVMQNPRHLVRRRGQEARLRCSPMKGHSHVYWYRQLPEEGLKFMVYLQKENIIDESGMPKERFSAEFPKEGPSILRIQQVVRGDSAAYFCASSRTGSSLAYEQYFGPGTRLTVT.